This T cell receptor (beta chain) appears in the sequencing data of a study of metastatic and nonmetastatic thyroid tumors. Findings and caveats of the study: It was reportedly found that TCR beta diversity was significantly higher in malignant thyroid tumors than in benign nodules, a difference seen in both blood and tumor samples.

About this clone itself: The antigen remains undetermined.

As handled by the study authors: Building a distant-metastasis classifier for papillary thyroid cancer drew on CDR3 differences across clinicopathological groups. TCRdb re-called the PCR reads with MiXCR. The V and J calls and clone size are TCRdb's, not the authors'. Of roughly 30,000 clones in the sample, 25% to 30% were seen once. Thyroid surgery had not been preceded by any treatment in any patient. CDR3 length: 16 amino acids. Germline values: CDR1 MNHNS, CDR2 SASEGT. The V and J ends lost 7 bases and 1 base, in that order; junction bases with no gene match: 7. This sequence was found in a female donor with papillary thyroid cancer or a benign thyroid nodule (not recorded which). Some clones in this sample may be carry-over from other donors' samples. The sample was blood. The chain recombines TRBV6-1 with TRBJ2-2; TRBD2 matches at 9 bases. This CDR3 is CASTKAGGWNTGELFF. The CDR3 bases are TGTGCCAGCACTAAAGCGGGGGGTTGGAACACCGGGGAGCTGTTTTTT.